The source of this T cell receptor beta chain is a study of shared T cell receptors in the human thymus. This CDR3 region has 19 residues. Some clones are missing from TCRdb's copy, which holds only in-frame ones; the method was immunoSEQ multiplex PCR. The sample consists of hundreds of thousands of clones, around 78% of them appearing once. Separately, the same data were catalogued under a study of human thymus T cells. That paper notes: The sample donors, healthy Finnish infants, were having corrective surgery for congenital heart defects.

Source material: thymocytes. This chain joins TRBV21-1 and TRBJ1-4; no DNA check was done on the table's D call, TRBD1. TRBV21-1 constitutes a pseudogene. The TCR sequence derives from a boy in the first two years of life with a congenital heart defect. The CDR3 sequence: CASSLRQGAVTATNEKLFF. The CDR3 region has the DNA TGTGCCAGCAGCTTGCGACAGGGGGCTGTTACTGCAACTAATGAAAAACTGTTTTTT.